This T cell receptor (beta chain) was documented in a study of blood T cell repertoires in COVID-19. Study details: Sites across the United States, Italy and Spain contributed samples from acute and convalescent COVID-19. The cDNA or gDNA used as material had been derived from T cells, B-cell-depleted T cells, or PBMCs.

As handled by the study authors: Estimated nucleated cell counts came from reference gene primer amplification. Data came from immunoSEQ multiplex PCR; TCRdb stores just in-frame clones and leaves some out. The V and J calls and clone size were taken over from that table, and D and trimming were inferred from the DNA. The sample yields 250,000 to 300,000 clones, over 75% seen once. CDR3 size: 14 residues. The ends were cut back, 0 bases at V and 2 bases at J, with 8 bases in the middle. CDR1 is SGHDT, CDR2 YYEEEE, per germline. This chain joins TRBV5-6 and TRBJ1-2; D ambiguous. This TCR was recovered from a woman in her sixties or seventies with acute or convalescent COVID-19. The sequencing sample was made of peripheral blood. This CDR3 is CASSLGRGNYGYTF. In nucleotides, the CDR3 is TGTGCCAGCAGCTTGGGTCGGGGAAACTATGGCTACACCTTC. Drawing the rest from reference TRBV5-6 and TRBJ1-2, the complete variable domain is DAGVTQSPTHLIKTRGQQVTLRCSPKSGHDTVSWYQQALGQGPQFIFQYYEEEERQRGNFPDRFSGHQFPNYSSELNVNALLLGDSALYLCASSLGRGNYGYTFGSGTRLTVV.